Shown below are 11 T cell receptor beta chains from a single sample sequenced in a study of control samples from healthy donors and cancer patients. Method: immunoSEQ multiplex PCR; TCRdb's copy keeps in-frame clones and lacks some. This table has about 110,000 clones, approximately 90% appearing once. The sample comprised blood. These receptors were obtained from a human donor in good health. The donor label of this sample is uncertain.

This clone was detected only once. CDR3 region: CASSPTTDSVGELFF. Written as DNA, the CDR3 is TGTGCCAGCAGCCCTACTACTGACAGCGTTGGGGAGCTGTTTTTT. J is TRBJ2-2 and V is TRBV3-1 (or the pseudogene TRBV3-2); D may be TRBD1 (5 bases). CDR1 and CDR2 from the germline V gene are LGHDT and YNNKEL (reference sequence). With 4 bases removed from V and 8 bases from J, the gap between germline ends came to 17 bases. CDR3 length: 15 residues.

This chain joins TRBV5-1 and TRBJ1-3; 7 bases agree with TRBD1. V shed 4 bases, J shed 6 bases, and the junction held 7 bases outside the gene matches. The V gene's germline CDR1 is SGHRS and CDR2 YFSETQ. The CDR3 runs 14 residues. The CDR3 is CASSTGTASNTIYF. Written as DNA, the CDR3 is TGCGCCAGCAGCACAGGGACAGCCTCAAACACCATATATTTT. Combining the CDR3 with reference TRBV5-1 and TRBJ1-3 gives the whole variable domain KAGVTQTPRYLIKTRGQQVTLSCSPISGHRSVSWYQQTPGQGLQFLFEYFSETQRNKGNFPGRFSGRQFSNSRSEMNVSTLELGDSALYLCASSTGTASNTIYFGEGSWLTVV.

This sequence joins TRBV3-1 (or the pseudogene TRBV3-2) and TRBJ1-1; 12 bases fit TRBD1. This CDR3 spans 16 amino acids. The V and J ends lost 4 bases and 1 base, in that order; junction bases with no gene match: 4. Germline assignment: CDR1 LGHDT and CDR2 YNNKEL (reference sequence). DNA of the CDR3: TGTGCCAGCAGCCGTCCGGGACAGGGGGCGAACACTGAAGCTTTCTTT. Its protein product is CASSRPGQGANTEAFF.

V and J are TRBV9 and TRBJ2-2; 10 bases are a match to TRBD2. The CDR3 contains 15 residues. Germline assignment: CDR1 SGDLS and CDR2 YYNGEE. The ends lost 4 bases at V and 5 bases at J; junction bases unmatched: 5. The CDR3 nucleotides are TGTGCCAGCAGCCCCCTAGCGGGAGAGACCGGGGAGCTGTTTTTT. This codes for CASSPLAGETGELFF. The full variable domain, its missing parts supplied by reference TRBV9 and TRBJ2-2, is DSGVTQTPKHLITATGQRVTLRCSPRSGDLSVYWYQQSLDQGLQFLIQYYNGEERAKGNILERFSAQQFPDLHSELNLSSLELGDSALYFCASSPLAGETGELFFGEGSRLTVL.

This rearrangement joins TRBV5-1 to TRBJ2-1; 16 nucleotides agree with TRBD2. The CDR3 extends over 17 amino acids. Germline-derived CDR1 and CDR2 are SGHRS and YFSETQ. Losses at the gene ends were 3 bases for V and 7 bases for J; bases not matched to a gene: 7. The DNA for the CDR3 is TGCGCCAGCAGCTCACCGGGACTAGCGGGGGGGAGGAATGAGCAGTTCTTC. This gives the protein CASSSPGLAGGRNEQFF.

CDR3 in amino acids: CASTSKRGSAFF. Written as DNA, the CDR3 is TGTGCCAGCACTTCAAAGCGGGGTTCGGCTTTCTTT. V gene TRBV6-5 combines with J gene TRBJ1-1; no clear D gene. The CDR3 consists of 12 residues. V shed 7 bases and J shed 11 bases, with 17 bases lying between them. The germline V gene encodes CDR1 MNHEY and CDR2 SVGAGI.

The gene calls are TRBV5-6 and TRBJ2-2, with TRBD2 matching over 7 bases. Per the germline V gene, CDR1 is SGHDT and CDR2 is YYEEEE. CDR3 length equals 17 residues. V trimming: 0 bases; J trimming: 9 bases; junction bases outside the gene matches: 14. DNA of the CDR3: TGTGCCAGCAGCTTGGGGACCGGGGGGTCGTCCGGCCGGGAGCTGTTTTTT. Its protein is CASSLGTGGSSGRELFF.

This clone was found once. This chain links TRBV24-1 with TRBJ1-2; the match to TRBD1 covers 8 bases. J lost 3 bases, V lost 4 bases, and 3 bases had no gene match. This CDR3 region has 14 residues. The germline V gene has CDR1 KGHDR and CDR2 SFDVKD. The CDR3 here is CATSDPTGDYGYTF. CDR3 coding DNA: TGTGCCACCAGTGACCCGACAGGGGACTATGGCTACACCTTC.

The chain uses TRBV19 and TRBJ1-1, with D tentatively TRBD1 (5 bases). The V end lost 3 bases, the J end lost 0 bases, and 11 bases lay between the germline ends. The CDR3 runs to 15 residues. Germline V gives CDR1 LNHDA, CDR2 SQIVND (reference sequence). Here the CDR3 DNA reads TGTGCCAGTAGTATGGGGCAGAACATGAACACTGAAGCTTTCTTT. Encoded protein: CASSMGQNMNTEAFF. Combining the CDR3 with reference TRBV19 and TRBJ1-1 gives the whole variable domain DGGITQSPKYLFRKEGQNVTLSCEQNLNHDAMYWYRQDPGQGLRLIYYSQIVNDFQKGDIAEGYSVSREKKESFPLTVTSAQKNPTAFYLCASSMGQNMNTEAFFGQGTRLTVV.

The chain combines TRBV6-5 with TRBJ2-7; 8 nucleotides match TRBD1. V lost 4 bases, J lost 7 bases, and 6 bases stayed unmatched. The CDR3 spans 13 residues. Germline CDR1 MNHEY, CDR2 SVGAGI. CDR3 in DNA: TGTGCCAGCAGTTTGTCAGGGGGCGGGGAGCAGTACTTC. Its protein is CASSLSGGGEQYF.

The CDR3 sequence is CASSLGRMNTEAFF. In DNA, the CDR3 is TGTGCCAGCAGCTTAGGACGGATGAACACTGAAGCTTTCTTT. The chain joins TRBV7-2 to TRBJ1-1; D is unresolved. With 1 base removed from V and 0 bases from J, the gap between germline ends came to 6 bases. Germline lookup yields CDR1 SGHTA and CDR2 FQGNSA. The CDR3 is made up of 14 amino acids.